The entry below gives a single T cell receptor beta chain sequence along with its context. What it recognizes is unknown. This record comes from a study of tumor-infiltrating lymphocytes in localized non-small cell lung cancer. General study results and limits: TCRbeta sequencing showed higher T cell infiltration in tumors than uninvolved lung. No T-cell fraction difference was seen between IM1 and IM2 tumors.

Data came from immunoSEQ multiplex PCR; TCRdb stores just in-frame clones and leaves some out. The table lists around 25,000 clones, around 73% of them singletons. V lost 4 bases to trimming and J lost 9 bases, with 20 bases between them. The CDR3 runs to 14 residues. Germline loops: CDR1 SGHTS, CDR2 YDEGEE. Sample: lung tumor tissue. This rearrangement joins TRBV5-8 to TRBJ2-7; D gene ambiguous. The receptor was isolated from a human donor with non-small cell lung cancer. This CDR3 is CASSHSGPSLWQYF. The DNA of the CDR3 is TGTGCCAGCAGCCATTCGGGCCCTTCTCTTTGGCAGTACTTC.